Following are 14 T cell receptor beta chains from one sample sequenced in a study of shared clonotypes between healthy human individuals. CD45RO-negative, CCR7-selected cells formed the naive CD8 fraction, which excluded terminally differentiated effector memory CD45RA+ cells. Here immunoSEQ multiplex PCR was the method, and the copy in TCRdb shows in-frame clones only, minus some. The sample yields hundreds of thousands of clones, approximately 96% seen once. The material sequenced was naive CD8+ T cells sorted from blood. The receptors originated from a woman in her 30s in good health.

The rearrangement links TRBV9 to TRBJ1-6; D uncertain. Per the germline V gene, CDR1 is SGDLS and CDR2 is YYNGEE. With 0 bases removed from V and 6 bases from J, the gap between germline ends came to 7 bases. There are 14 residues in the CDR3. The chain's CDR3 is CASSVGAINSPLHF. The CDR3 region has the DNA TGTGCCAGCAGCGTAGGGGCGATTAATTCACCCCTCCACTTT.

This chain joins TRBV28 and TRBJ1-4; D ambiguous. The CDR3 contains 15 residues. Germline lookup yields CDR1 MDHEN and CDR2 SYDVKM. Trimming stripped 2 bases from V and 6 bases from J, with 13 bases between. In DNA form, the CDR3 reads TGTGCCAGCAGTTTAGCCCGGACGAGAGATGAAAAACTGTTTTTT. Residues: CASSLARTRDEKLFF.

J is TRBJ2-7 and V is TRBV5-1; 14 bases fit TRBD2. This CDR3 has 16 residues. The junction had 7 bases not matched to a gene; V was cut back by 4 bases and J by 4 bases. Germline V gene data show CDR1 as SGHRS and CDR2 as YFSETQ. The CDR3 loop reads CASSVGTSGSHYEQYF. DNA of the CDR3: TGCGCCAGCAGCGTCGGGACTAGCGGGAGTCATTACGAGCAGTACTTC.

The chain employs TRBV7-7 and TRBJ2-1; D is possibly TRBD2 (5 bases). CDR3 length: 16 amino acids. CDR1 is SSHAT, CDR2 FNYEAQ, per germline (reference sequence). The ends were cut back, 1 base at V and 2 bases at J, with 12 bases in the middle. CDR3 in amino acids: CASSLGGNPPYNEQFF. The CDR3 DNA follows: TGTGCCAGCAGCTTAGGAGGGAACCCCCCCTACAATGAGCAGTTCTTC. Using reference TRBV7-7 and TRBJ2-1 for the parts outside the CDR3, the full variable domain is GAGVSQSPRYKVTKRGQDVTLRCDPISSHATLYWYQQALGQGPEFLTYFNYEAQPDKSGLPSDRFSAERPEGSISTLTIQRTEQRDSAMYRCASSLGGNPPYNEQFFGPGTRLTVL.

The chain employs TRBV5-4 and TRBJ1-1; a weak D match, TRBD1 (6 bases). Germline values: CDR1 SGHNT, CDR2 YYREEE (reference sequence). The length of the CDR3 is 17 residues. V was trimmed by 4 bases and J by 0 bases, leaving 19 bases between them. CDR3 sequence reads: CASSPGWDIGMNTEAFF. The CDR3 coding sequence is TGTGCCAGCAGCCCCGGTTGGGACATCGGAATGAACACTGAAGCTTTCTTT.

The chain links TRBV5-6 to TRBJ2-7; 14 nucleotides match TRBD2. Germline V gene data show CDR1 as SGHDT and CDR2 as YYEEEE. V dropped 4 bases and J dropped 7; count of bases not matched to a gene: 7. This CDR3 spans 15 amino acids. The CDR3: CASSQGLAGVWEQYF. CDR3 sequence (DNA): TGTGCCAGCAGCCAGGGACTAGCGGGAGTTTGGGAGCAGTACTTC.

A remark on this clone: One junction end does not reproduce the germline sequence, and a read error may be involved. CDR3 DNA sequence: TGTGCCAGCAGTTCCGGGACATACAACTACGAGCAATACTTC. It translates to CASSSGTYNYEQYF. This rearrangement joins TRBV6-1 to TRBJ2-7, with D possibly being TRBD1 (6 bases). Per germline, CDR1 MNHNS and CDR2 SASEGT. The length of the CDR3 is 14 residues.

The rearrangement uses TRBV7-6 and TRBJ2-1; TRBD1 aligns across 9 bases. From germline, CDR1 is SGHVS and CDR2 FNYEAQ. V was pared by 4 bases and J by 3 bases, with 7 bases of the junction left unmatched. The CDR3 is made up of 16 amino acids. Here the CDR3 DNA reads TGTGCCAGCAGCTCTCCCGGGACAGGGATCTACAATGAGCAGTTCTTC. Its translation is CASSSPGTGIYNEQFF.

This chain joins TRBV5-4 and TRBJ2-3; D is uncertain. This CDR3 is 12 amino acids long. V lost 3 bases and J 4 bases, leaving 6 bases between the germline ends. Germline V lookup: CDR1 SGHNT, CDR2 YYREEE (reference sequence). CDR3 bases: TGTGCCAGCAGCTCTTATGCAGATACGCAGTATTTT. It translates to CASSSYADTQYF.

This clone is a singleton in its sample. The chain links TRBV29-1 to TRBJ1-1, with 9 positions matching TRBD1. This CDR3 is 11 amino acids long. J gave up 6 bases and V 6 bases, and 2 bases lay outside the gene matches. Germline V gene data show CDR1 as SQVTM and CDR2 as ANQGSEA. The CDR3 loop is CSVDRGSEAFF. CDR3 DNA sequence: TGCAGCGTGGACAGGGGATCTGAAGCTTTCTTT.

The chain couples TRBV15 to TRBJ2-7; D unclear. Trimming removed 1 base at V and 6 bases at J, with 10 bases between. The CDR3 extends over 13 amino acids. Per the germline V gene, CDR1 is LNHNV and CDR2 is YYDKDF (reference sequence). CDR3 bases: TGTGCCACCAGCAGAGCCCGACCGGGCGAGCAGTACTTC. Its translation: CATSRARPGEQYF.

This clone was seen just once. The chain links TRBV9 to TRBJ1-1, with D perhaps matching TRBD1 (5 bases). The length of the CDR3 is 15 residues. With 0 bases removed from V and 4 bases from J, the gap between germline ends came to 13 bases. From germline, CDR1 is SGDLS and CDR2 YYNGEE. DNA for the CDR3: TGTGCCAGCAGCGTAGGTGGGGCTGCGGGCACTGAAGCTTTCTTT. It yields the protein CASSVGGAAGTEAFF.

The genes are TRBV7-6 and TRBJ2-5; tentatively, D is TRBD1 (6 bases). The J call is uncertain, as TRBJ2-7 better fits the DNA end. The CDR3 runs to 14 residues. CDR1 is SGHVS and CDR2 is FNYEAQ in the germline V gene. The CDR3 bases are TGTGCCAGCAGCTCGGACAGCTTAGCCTACGAGCAGTACTTC. Translated, it gives CASSSDSLAYEQYF.

The gene calls are TRBV29-1 and TRBJ1-2; no reliable D call. The CDR3 length is 11 residues. V lost 1 base and J lost 8, with 8 bases in between. The germline gives CDR1 SQVTM, CDR2 ANQGSEA. The CDR3 sequence: CSVEVDRGYTF. The CDR3 DNA reads as TGCAGCGTTGAAGTGGATCGGGGCTACACCTTC.